The clone carrying this TCR beta chain has a handful of counts. The data derive from a study of beta chain features in type 1 diabetes. Sorting that relied on CD45RO/CCR7/CD25/CD127/CD95/CD27 yielded CD4+ naive, central memory, regulatory and stem cell-like memory cells. Expressed TCRB transcripts were sequenced after all isolated RNA was converted to cDNA. Profiling relied on immunoSEQ multiplex PCR, and the TCRdb table lists in-frame clones only, not all of them. Of 150,000 to 190,000 clones listed, under 9.5% are singletons. Germline CDR1 and CDR2: LNHDA and SQIVND (reference sequence). The CDR3 loop spans 14 amino acids. V was clipped by 6 bases and J by 2 bases; unmatched bases: 3.

The sequenced sample was central memory CD4+ T cells from blood. The chain recombines TRBV19 with TRBJ2-1, with 8 bases lining up with TRBD1. The clonotype originates from a man between 18 and 29 years old in good health. CDR3 coding DNA: TGTGCCAGTAGGCCGGACAGGGCCTACAATGAGCAGTTCTTC. The encoded protein is CASRPDRAYNEQFF.